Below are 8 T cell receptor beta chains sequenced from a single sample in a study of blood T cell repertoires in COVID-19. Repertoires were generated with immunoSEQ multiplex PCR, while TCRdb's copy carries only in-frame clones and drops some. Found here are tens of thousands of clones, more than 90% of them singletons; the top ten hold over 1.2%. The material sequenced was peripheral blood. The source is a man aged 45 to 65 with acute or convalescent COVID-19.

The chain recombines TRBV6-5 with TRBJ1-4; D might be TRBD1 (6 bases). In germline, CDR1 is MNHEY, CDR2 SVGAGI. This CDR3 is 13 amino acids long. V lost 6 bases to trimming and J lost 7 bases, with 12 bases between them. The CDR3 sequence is CASRHRAFEKLFF. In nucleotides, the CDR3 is TGTGCCAGCAGACACAGGGCCTTTGAAAAACTGTTTTTT.

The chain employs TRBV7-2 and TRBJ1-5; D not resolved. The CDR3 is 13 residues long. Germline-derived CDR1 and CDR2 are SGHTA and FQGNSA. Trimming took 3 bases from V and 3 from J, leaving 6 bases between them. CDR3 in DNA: TGTGCCAGCAGCTTTACACCCAATCAGCCCCAGCATTTT. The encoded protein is CASSFTPNQPQHF.

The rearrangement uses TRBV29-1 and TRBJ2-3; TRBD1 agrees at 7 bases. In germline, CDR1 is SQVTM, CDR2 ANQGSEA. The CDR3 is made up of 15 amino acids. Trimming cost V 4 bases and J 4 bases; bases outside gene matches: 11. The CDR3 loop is CSVVPQGTRADTQYF. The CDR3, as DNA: TGCAGCGTTGTGCCACAGGGGACGCGGGCAGATACGCAGTATTTT.

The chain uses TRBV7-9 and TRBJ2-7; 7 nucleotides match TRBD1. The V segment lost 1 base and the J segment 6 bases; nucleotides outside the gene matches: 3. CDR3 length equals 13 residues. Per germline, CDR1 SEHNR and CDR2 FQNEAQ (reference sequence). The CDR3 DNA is TGTGCCAGCAGCTTAGTAGGGGGCGGCGAGCAGTACTTC. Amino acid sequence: CASSLVGGGEQYF.

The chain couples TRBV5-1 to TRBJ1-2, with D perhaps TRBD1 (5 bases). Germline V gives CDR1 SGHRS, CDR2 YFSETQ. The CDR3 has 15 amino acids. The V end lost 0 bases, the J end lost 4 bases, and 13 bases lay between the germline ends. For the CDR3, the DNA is TGCGCCAGCAGCTTGGATGACAGTTTCGGCTATGGCTACACCTTC. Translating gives CASSLDDSFGYGYTF.

Written as DNA, the CDR3 is TGTGCCAGCAGCTTGACAGGGGGTAACTATGGCTACACCTTC. It yields the protein CASSLTGGNYGYTF. V usage is TRBV5-8 and J usage is TRBJ1-2; 8 bases align to TRBD1. The germline V gene has CDR1 SGHTS and CDR2 YDEGEE. The CDR3 totals 14 residues. V shed 1 base and J 1 base; nucleotides not matched to a gene: 0.

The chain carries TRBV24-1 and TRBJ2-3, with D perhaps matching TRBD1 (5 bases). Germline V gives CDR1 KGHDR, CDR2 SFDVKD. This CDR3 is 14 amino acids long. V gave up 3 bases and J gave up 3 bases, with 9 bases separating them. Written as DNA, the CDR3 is TGTGCCACCAGTGATGTGACAGTTACAGATACGCAGTATTTT. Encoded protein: CATSDVTVTDTQYF.

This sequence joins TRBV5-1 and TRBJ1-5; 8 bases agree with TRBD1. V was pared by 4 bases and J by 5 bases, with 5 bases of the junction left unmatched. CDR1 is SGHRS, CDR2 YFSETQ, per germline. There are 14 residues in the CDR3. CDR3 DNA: TGCGCCAGCAGCCCGGGACAGGAGCATCAGCCCCAGCATTTT. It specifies CASSPGQEHQPQHF.